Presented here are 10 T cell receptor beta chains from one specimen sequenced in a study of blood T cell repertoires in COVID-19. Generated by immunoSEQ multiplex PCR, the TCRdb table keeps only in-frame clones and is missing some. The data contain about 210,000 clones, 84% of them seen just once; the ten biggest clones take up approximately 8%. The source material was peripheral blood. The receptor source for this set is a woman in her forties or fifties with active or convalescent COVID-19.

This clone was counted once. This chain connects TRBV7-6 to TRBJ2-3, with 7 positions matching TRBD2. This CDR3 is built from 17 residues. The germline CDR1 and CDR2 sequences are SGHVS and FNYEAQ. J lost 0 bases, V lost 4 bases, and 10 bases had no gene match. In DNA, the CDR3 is TGTGCCAGCAGCTCCCGAGGTGGGACTACTAGCACAGATACGCAGTATTTT. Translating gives CASSSRGGTTSTDTQYF.

CDR3: CASSGQQGSGNTIYF. The CDR3 region has the DNA TGTGCCAGCAGCGGTCAGCAGGGCTCTGGAAACACCATATATTTT. V gene TRBV11-2 combines with J gene TRBJ1-3; D may be TRBD1 (5 bases). The CDR3 is 15 residues long. V shed 5 bases and J shed 0 bases, with 11 bases lying between them. The germline gives CDR1 SGHAT, CDR2 FQNNGV.

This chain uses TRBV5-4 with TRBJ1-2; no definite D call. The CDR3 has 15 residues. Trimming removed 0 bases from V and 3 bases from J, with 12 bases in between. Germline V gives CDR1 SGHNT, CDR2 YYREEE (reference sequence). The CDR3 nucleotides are TGTGCCAGCAGCTTGGTGACACGTATTCACTATGGCTACACCTTC. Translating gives CASSLVTRIHYGYTF.

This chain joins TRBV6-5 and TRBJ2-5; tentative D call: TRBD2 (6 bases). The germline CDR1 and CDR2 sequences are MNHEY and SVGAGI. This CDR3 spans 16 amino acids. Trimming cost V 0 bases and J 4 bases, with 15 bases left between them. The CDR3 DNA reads TGTGCCAGCAGTTACTCGTCGCACGGGAGCTCAGAGACCCAGTACTTC. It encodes CASSYSSHGSSETQYF.

The DNA of the CDR3 is TGTGCCAGTAGTACCCGGGACACTCCACCCCTCCACTTT. Protein: CASSTRDTPPLHF. The V call is TRBV19, the J call TRBJ1-6, with D tentatively TRBD1 (6 bases). Trimming shortened V by 4 bases and J by 11 bases, and 12 bases separated the two germline ends. Germline V gene lookup returns CDR1 LNHDA and CDR2 SQIVND (reference sequence). This CDR3 spans 13 amino acids.

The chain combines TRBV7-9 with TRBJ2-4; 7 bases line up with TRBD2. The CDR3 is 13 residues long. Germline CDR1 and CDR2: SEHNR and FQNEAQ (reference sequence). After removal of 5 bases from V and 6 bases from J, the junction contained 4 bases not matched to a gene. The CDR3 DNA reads TGTGCCAGCAGCGAAAGCGGGGCAAACATTCAGTACTTC. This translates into CASSESGANIQYF.

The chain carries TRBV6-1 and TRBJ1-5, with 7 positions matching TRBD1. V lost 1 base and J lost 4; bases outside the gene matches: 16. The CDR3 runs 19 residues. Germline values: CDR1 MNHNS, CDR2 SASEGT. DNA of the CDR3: TGTGCCAGCAGTGAAGGGTGGGGCCCAAACAGGGGCGAAAATCAGCCCCAGCATTTT. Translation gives CASSEGWGPNRGENQPQHF.

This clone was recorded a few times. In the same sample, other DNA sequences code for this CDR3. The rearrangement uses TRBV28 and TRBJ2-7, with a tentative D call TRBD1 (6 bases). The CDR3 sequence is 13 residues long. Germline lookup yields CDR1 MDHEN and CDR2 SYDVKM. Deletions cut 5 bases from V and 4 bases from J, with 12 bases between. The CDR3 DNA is TGTGCCAGCAGTCCGGGACATACTTACGAGCAGTACGTC. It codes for CASSPGHTYEQYV.

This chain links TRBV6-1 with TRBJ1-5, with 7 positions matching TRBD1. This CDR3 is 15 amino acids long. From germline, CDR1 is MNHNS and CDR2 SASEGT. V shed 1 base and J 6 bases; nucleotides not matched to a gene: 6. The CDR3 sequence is CASSEGEGAAQPQHF. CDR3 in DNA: TGTGCCAGCAGTGAAGGCGAGGGGGCGGCTCAGCCCCAGCATTTT.

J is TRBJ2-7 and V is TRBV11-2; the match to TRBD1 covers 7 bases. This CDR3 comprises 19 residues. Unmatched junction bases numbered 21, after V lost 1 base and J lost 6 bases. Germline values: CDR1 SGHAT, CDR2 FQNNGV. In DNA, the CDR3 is TGTGCCAGCAGCTTAGGAGTAGGGGGCCAGGGGCTCCCTTTGGGCGAGCAGTACTTC. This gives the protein CASSLGVGGQGLPLGEQYF.